This T cell receptor beta chain was captured in a study of blood T cell repertoires in COVID-19. Background on the study: Specimens from acute and convalescent COVID-19 originated in the United States, Italy and Spain. From T cells, B-cell-depleted T cells, or PBMCs came the material, which was cDNA or gDNA.

CDR3 length: 12 amino acids. The junction had 2 bases not matched to a gene; V was cut back by 6 bases and J by 6 bases. Germline V gene sequence: CDR1 SEHNR, CDR2 FQNEAQ (reference sequence). Original data processing: Reference gene primer amplification gave estimated nucleated cell counts. Produced via immunoSEQ multiplex PCR; TCRdb's table is partial and in-frame only. D and trimming were read from the DNA, whereas the V and J calls and clone size are those reported in that table. The sample holds hundreds of thousands of clones, 75% to 95% seen once. This clonotype originated in a young woman who had recovered from COVID-19. V is TRBV7-9 and J is TRBJ1-1, with 9 nucleotides matching TRBD1. Specimen: PBMCs or T cells enriched from blood (not recorded which). The CDR3 DNA follows: TGTGCCAGCAGGTGGACAGGGGCTGAAGCTTTCTTT. This translates into CASRWTGAEAFF.